Given below is one T cell receptor (beta chain) in context. Antigen specificity is unknown. The junction does not match germline at one end; this may be a read error. The data were obtained in a study of T cell repertoires in cytomegalovirus infection. As for the study in general: It was the public TCR beta signatures that indicated both CMV infection and matching HLA type. The study's findings and limits: HLA-C-restricted CMV-specific TCR beta clonotypes were dominant in the ex vivo response. Cumulative frequency (of public TCR beta family members) identified carriers of CMV plus the relevant HLA.

This CDR3 comprises 17 residues. CDR1 and CDR2 (germline): MGHRA, YSYEKL. In TCRdb, the reads were re-called with MiXCR into one record per CDR3 protein. The sample has 350,000 to 550,000 distinct CDR3 sequences, 25% to 40% seen once. This sequence originates from a human donor in good health (CMV status not recorded). Some clones in this sample may be carry-over from other donors' samples. Specimen: PBMCs. The J gene is TRBJ1-6, the V gene TRBV4-1; 8 bases are a match to TRBD1. For the CDR3, the DNA is TGTGCCAGCAGCCAATCTACCGGACAGGGCGGAAATTCACCCCTCCACTTT. It specifies CASSQSTGQGGNSPLHF.